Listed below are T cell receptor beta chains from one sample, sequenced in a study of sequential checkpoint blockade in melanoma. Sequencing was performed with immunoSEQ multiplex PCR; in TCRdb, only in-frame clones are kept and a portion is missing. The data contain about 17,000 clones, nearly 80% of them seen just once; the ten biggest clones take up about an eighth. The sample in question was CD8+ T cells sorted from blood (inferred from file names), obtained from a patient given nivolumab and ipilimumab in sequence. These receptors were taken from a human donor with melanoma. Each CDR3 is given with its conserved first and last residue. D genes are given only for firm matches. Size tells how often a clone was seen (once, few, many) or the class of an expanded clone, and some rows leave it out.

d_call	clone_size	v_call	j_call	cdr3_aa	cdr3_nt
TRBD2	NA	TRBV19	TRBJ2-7	CASSGVAGAPYEQYF	TGTGCCAGTAGTGGAGTAGCGGGAGCCCCCTACGAGCAGTACTTC
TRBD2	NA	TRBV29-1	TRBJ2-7	CSVTSDYEQYF	TGCAGCGTTACTAGCGACTACGAGCAGTACTTC
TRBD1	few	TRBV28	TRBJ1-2	CASRPSEDRGKSLVSGYTF	TGTGCCAGCAGACCTAGTGAGGACAGGGGAAAATCCCTAGTTTCTGGCTACACCTTC
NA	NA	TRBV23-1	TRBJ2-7	CASSHGAGVSYEQYF	TGCGCCAGCAGTCATGGGGCAGGGGTCTCCTACGAGCAGTACTTC
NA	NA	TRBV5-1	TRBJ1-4	CASSLGQGTDEKLFF	TGCGCCAGCAGCTTGGGGCAGGGAACAGATGAAAAACTGTTTTTT
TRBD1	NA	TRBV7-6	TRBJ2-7	CASSYTEGATYEQYF	TGTGCCAGCAGCTACACCGAGGGGGCTACCTACGAGCAGTACTTC
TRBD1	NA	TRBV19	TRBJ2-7	CASSIRDRSYEQYF	TGTGCCAGTAGTATCCGGGACAGATCCTACGAGCAGTACTTC
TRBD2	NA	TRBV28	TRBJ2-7	CASSFLLAGLYEQYF	TGTGCCAGCAGTTTCTTACTAGCGGGCCTCTACGAGCAGTACTTC
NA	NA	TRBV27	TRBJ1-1	CASSPRATGLPYTEAFF	TGTGCCAGCAGTCCGAGGGCTACAGGGTTGCCTTACACTGAAGCTTTCTTT
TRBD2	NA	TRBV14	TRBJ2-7	CASSQGLAGVDEQYF	TGTGCCAGCAGCCAAGGACTAGCGGGAGTAGACGAGCAGTACTTC
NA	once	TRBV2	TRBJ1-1	CASSLGGRTEAFF	TGTGCCAGCAGCCTGGGGGGGAGGACTGAAGCTTTCTTT
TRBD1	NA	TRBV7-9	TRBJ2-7	CASSHPTGKTYEQYF	TGTGCCAGCAGCCACCCGACAGGGAAAACCTACGAGCAGTACTTC
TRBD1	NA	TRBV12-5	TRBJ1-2	CASGLDPGQAYGYTF	TGTGCTAGTGGTTTGGACCCGGGACAGGCCTATGGCTACACCTTC
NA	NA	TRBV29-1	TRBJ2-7	CSALGPGGGYEQYF	TGCAGCGCCTTGGGTCCGGGGGGCGGGTACGAGCAGTACTTC
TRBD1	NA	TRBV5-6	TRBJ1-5	CASSLWDSLRPQHF	TGTGCCAGCAGCCTTTGGGACAGCTTACGGCCCCAGCATTTT
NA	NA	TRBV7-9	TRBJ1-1	CASSSLDGGAEAFF	TGTGCCAGCAGCTCCCTCGACGGGGGTGCTGAAGCTTTCTTT
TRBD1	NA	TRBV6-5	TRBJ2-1	CASSYSGTGRNEQFF	TGTGCCAGCAGTTACTCCGGGACAGGGCGCAATGAGCAGTTCTTC
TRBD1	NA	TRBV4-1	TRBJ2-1	CASSDRDRGTDEQFF	TGCGCCAGCAGCGACCGGGACAGGGGGACGGATGAGCAGTTCTTC
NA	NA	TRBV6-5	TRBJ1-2	CASSQMGAGNYGYTF	TGTGCCAGCAGTCAGATGGGGGCAGGCAACTATGGCTACACCTTC
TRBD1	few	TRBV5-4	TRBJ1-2	CASSPGGANYGYTF	TGTGCCAGCAGCCCAGGGGGAGCTAACTATGGCTACACCTTC
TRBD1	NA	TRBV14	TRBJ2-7	CASSPDTGDYEQYF	TGTGCCAGCAGCCCAGATACAGGGGACTACGAGCAGTACTTC
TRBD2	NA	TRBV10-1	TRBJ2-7	CASSERTSGSGEQYF	TGCGCCAGCAGTGAGAGGACTAGCGGGAGCGGGGAGCAGTACTTC
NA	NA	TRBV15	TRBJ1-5	CATSSERVFNQPQHF	TGTGCCACCAGCTCAGAGCGGGTTTTCAACCAGCCCCAGCATTTT
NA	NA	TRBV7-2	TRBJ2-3	CASSRGGVAARGTDTQYF	TGTGCCAGCAGCCGGGGCGGAGTAGCGGCACGCGGCACAGATACGCAGTATTTT
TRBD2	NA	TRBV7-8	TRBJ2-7	CASSSGLAAYEQYF	TGTGCCAGCAGCTCCGGACTAGCCGCCTACGAGCAGTACTTC
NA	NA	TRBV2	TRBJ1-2	CASKWGGDYGYTF	TGTGCCAGCAAGTGGGGGGGGGACTATGGCTACACCTTC
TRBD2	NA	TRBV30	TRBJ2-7	CAWSVLTSSEQYF	TGTGCCTGGAGTGTACTGACTAGCTCCGAGCAGTACTTC
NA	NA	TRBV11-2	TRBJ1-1	CASSLDPDSGTEAFF	TGTGCCAGCAGCTTAGATCCCGACAGTGGCACTGAAGCTTTCTTT
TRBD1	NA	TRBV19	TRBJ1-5	CASSMTTGIQPQHF	TGTGCCAGTAGTATGACGACAGGGATTCAGCCCCAGCATTTT
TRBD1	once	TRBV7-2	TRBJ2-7	CASSSGQSYEQYF	TGTGCCAGCAGCTCGGGACAGTCCTACGAGCAGTACTTC
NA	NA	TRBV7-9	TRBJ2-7	CASSPGQGPEQYF	TGTGCCAGCAGCCCCGGTCAGGGCCCCGAGCAGTACTTC
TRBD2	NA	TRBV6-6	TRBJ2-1	CASSLTSGSYNEQFF	TGTGCCAGCAGCCTTACTAGCGGGAGCTACAATGAGCAGTTCTTC
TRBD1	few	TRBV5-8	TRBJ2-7	CASSSGTGGPYEQYF	TGTGCCAGCAGCTCCGGGACAGGGGGCCCATACGAGCAGTACTTC